This T cell receptor (beta chain) was identified in a study of vaccination effects on CD4 cells after COVID-19. As for the study in general: Post-vaccine specimens arrived a median 72 days past the second dose.

Generated by immunoSEQ multiplex PCR, the TCRdb table keeps only in-frame clones and is missing some. Among around 53,000 clones listed, around 74% were seen once. About this clone: Its antigen is unknown.

Investigators separated out CD4+ T cells once around nine days of culture had passed. The infection with SARS-CoV-2 (confirmed by PCR) occurred in this person between March and December 2020. Everyone in the study got two shots of either the BNT162b2 or mRNA-1273 vaccine. The CDR3 is made up of 17 amino acids. CDR1 ENHRY and CDR2 SYGVKD come from the germline V gene. Unmatched junction bases numbered 6, after V lost 0 bases and J lost 0 bases. The V call is TRBV10-3, the J call TRBJ1-2; 8 positions agree with TRBD1. The TCR sequence derives from a human donor who had a prior SARS-CoV-2 infection. Sequences were derived from CD4+ T cells from PBMCs cultured without peptide, sampled after COVID-19 vaccination. The CDR3 region has the DNA TGTGCCATCAGTGAGTCTCGGACAGGGTTAGCTAACTATGGCTACACCTTC. It yields the protein CAISESRTGLANYGYTF.